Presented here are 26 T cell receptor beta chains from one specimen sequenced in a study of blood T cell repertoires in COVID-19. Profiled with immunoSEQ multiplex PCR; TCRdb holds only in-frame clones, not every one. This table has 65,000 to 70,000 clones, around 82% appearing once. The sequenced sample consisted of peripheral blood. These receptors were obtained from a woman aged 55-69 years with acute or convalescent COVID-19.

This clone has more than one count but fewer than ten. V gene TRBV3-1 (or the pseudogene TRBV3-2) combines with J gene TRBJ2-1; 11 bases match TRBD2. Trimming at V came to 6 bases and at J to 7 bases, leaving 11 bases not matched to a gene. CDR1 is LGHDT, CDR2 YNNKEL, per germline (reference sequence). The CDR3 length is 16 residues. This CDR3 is CASRTGTSGTLNEQFF. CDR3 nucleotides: TGTGCCAGCAGAACCGGGACTAGCGGCACCCTAAATGAGCAGTTCTTC.

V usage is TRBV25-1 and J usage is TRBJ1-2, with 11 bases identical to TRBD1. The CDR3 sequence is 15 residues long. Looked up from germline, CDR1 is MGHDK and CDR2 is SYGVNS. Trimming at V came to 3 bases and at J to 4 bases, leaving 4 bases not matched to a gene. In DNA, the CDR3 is TGTGCCAGCAGTGATCCGGGACAGGGGGGCTATGGCTACACCTTC. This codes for CASSDPGQGGYGYTF.

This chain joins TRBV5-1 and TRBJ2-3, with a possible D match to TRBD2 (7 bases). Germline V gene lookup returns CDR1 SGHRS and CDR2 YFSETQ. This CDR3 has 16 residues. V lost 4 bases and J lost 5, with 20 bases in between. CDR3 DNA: TGCGCCAGCAGCCCGGCGGGGGCCAAGGGTGGAGATACGCAGTATTTT. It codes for CASSPAGAKGGDTQYF.

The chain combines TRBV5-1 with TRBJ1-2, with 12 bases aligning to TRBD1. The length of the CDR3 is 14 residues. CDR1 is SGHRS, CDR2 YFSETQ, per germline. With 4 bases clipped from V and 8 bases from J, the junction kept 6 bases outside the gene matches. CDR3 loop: CASSGGTGGEGYTF. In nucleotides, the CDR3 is TGCGCCAGCAGCGGGGGGACAGGGGGCGAAGGCTACACCTTC. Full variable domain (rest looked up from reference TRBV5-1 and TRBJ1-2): KAGVTQTPRYLIKTRGQQVTLSCSPISGHRSVSWYQQTPGQGLQFLFEYFSETQRNKGNFPGRFSGRQFSNSRSEMNVSTLELGDSALYLCASSGGTGGEGYTFGSGTRLTVV.

In nucleotides, the CDR3 is TGTGCCACCAGCAGAGTTCAAGGTTCAGGGATTTCTGGAAACACCATATATTTT. It yields the protein CATSRVQGSGISGNTIYF. The chain is built from TRBV15 and TRBJ1-3; TRBD1 might be the D (5 bases). CDR3 size: 18 residues. The germline gives CDR1 LNHNV, CDR2 YYDKDF (reference sequence). The ends were cut back, 1 base at V and 1 base at J, with 17 bases in the middle.

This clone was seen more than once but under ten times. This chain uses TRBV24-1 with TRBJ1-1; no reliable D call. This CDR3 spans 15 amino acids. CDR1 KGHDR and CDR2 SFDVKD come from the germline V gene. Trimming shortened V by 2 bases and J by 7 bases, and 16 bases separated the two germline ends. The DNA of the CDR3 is TGTGCCACCAGTGATTCCCAAGCCCCGAGGAGTGAAGCTTTCTTT. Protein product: CATSDSQAPRSEAFF.

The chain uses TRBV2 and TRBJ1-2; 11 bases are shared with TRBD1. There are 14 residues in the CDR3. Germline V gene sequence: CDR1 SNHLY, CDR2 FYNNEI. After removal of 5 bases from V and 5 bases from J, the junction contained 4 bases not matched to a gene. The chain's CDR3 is CASSLGTGGYGYTF. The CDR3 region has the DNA TGTGCCAGCAGTTTAGGGACAGGGGGGTATGGCTACACCTTC.

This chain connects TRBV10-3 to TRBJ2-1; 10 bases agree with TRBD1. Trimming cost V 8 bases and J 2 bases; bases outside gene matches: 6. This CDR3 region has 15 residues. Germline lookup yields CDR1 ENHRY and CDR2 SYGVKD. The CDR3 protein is CAISLGQGAYNEQFF. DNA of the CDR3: TGTGCCATCTCGCTAGGACAGGGGGCCTACAATGAGCAGTTCTTC.

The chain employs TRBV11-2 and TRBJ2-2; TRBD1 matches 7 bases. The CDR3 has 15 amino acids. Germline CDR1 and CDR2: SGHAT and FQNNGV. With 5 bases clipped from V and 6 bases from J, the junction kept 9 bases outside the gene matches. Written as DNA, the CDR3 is TGTGCCAGCAGCAAAGGGGGCGCTTGGGCCGGGGAGCTGTTTTTT. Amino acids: CASSKGGAWAGELFF.

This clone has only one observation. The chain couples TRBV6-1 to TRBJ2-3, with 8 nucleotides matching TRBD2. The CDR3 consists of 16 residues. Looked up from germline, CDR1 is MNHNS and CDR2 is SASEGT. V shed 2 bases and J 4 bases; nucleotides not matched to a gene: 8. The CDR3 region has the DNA TGTGCCAGCAGTGAAATCGGGACTAGGCTTTCAGATACGCAGTATTTT. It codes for CASSEIGTRLSDTQYF.

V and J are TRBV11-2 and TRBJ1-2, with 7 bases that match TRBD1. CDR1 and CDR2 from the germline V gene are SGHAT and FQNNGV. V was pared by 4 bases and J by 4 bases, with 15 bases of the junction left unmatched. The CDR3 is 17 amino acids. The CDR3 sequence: CASSSDRWEDRSYGYTF. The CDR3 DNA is TGTGCCAGCAGCTCGGACAGGTGGGAAGATAGGAGCTATGGCTACACCTTC.

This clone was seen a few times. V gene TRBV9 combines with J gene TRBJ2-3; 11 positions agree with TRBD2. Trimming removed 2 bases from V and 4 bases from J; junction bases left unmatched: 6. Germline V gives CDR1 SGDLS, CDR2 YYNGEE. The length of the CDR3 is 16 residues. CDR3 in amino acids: CASSVVLAGGSDTQYF. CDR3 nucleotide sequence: TGTGCCAGCAGCGTTGTCCTAGCGGGGGGTTCAGATACGCAGTATTTT.

The CDR3 DNA reads as TGCGCCAGCAGCCGGACTAGCGGGGGGGAAGAGTTCTTC. Translation gives CASSRTSGGEEFF. The rearrangement joins TRBV10-1 to TRBJ2-1; 15 nucleotides match TRBD2. The CDR3 has 13 residues. Losses at the gene ends were 6 bases for V and 14 bases for J; bases not matched to a gene: 5. Germline V lookup: CDR1 WNHNN, CDR2 SYGVQD (reference sequence).

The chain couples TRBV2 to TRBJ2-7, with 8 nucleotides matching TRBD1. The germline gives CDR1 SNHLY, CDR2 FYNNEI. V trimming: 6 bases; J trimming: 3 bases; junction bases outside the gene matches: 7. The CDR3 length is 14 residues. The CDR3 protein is CASSEGQENYEQYF. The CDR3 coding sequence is TGTGCCAGCAGCGAGGGACAGGAAAACTACGAGCAGTACTTC.

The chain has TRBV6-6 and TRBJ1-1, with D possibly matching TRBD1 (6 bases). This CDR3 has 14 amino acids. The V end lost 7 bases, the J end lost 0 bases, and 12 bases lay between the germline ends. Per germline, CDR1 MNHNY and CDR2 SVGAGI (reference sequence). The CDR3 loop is CASIRQGMNTEAFF. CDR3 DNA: TGTGCCAGCATACGGCAGGGGATGAACACTGAAGCTTTCTTT.

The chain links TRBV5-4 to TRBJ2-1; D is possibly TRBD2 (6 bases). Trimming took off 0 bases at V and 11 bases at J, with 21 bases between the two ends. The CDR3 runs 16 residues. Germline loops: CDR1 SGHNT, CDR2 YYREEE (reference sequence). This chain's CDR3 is CASSLADYKAQPQQFF. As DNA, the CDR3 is TGTGCCAGCAGCTTGGCGGACTATAAAGCCCAACCCCAGCAGTTCTTC.

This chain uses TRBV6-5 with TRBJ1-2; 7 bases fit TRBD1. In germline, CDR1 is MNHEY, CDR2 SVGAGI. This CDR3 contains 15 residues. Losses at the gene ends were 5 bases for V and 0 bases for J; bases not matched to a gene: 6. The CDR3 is CASSTETGSNYGYTF. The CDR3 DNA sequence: TGTGCCAGCAGTACTGAGACAGGGTCTAACTATGGCTACACCTTC.

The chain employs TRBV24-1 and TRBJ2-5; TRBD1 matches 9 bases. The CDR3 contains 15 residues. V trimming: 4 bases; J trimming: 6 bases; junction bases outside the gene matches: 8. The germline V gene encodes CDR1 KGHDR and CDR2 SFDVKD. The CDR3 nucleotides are TGTGCCACCAGTGACCCAACAGGGGGCAAAAAGACCCAGTACTTC. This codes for CATSDPTGGKKTQYF.

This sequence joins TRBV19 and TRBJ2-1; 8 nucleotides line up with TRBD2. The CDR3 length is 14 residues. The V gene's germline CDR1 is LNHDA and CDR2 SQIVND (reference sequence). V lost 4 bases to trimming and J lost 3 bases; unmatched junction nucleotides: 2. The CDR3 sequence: CASSTGLVYNEQFF. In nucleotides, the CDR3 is TGTGCCAGTAGTACGGGACTAGTCTACAATGAGCAGTTCTTC.

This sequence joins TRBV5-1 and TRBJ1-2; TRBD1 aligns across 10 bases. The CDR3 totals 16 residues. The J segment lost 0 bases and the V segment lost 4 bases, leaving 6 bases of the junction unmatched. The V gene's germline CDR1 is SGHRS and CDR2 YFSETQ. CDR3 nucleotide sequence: TGCGCCAGCAGCCCGGGACAGGGGATTTCTAACTATGGCTACACCTTC. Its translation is CASSPGQGISNYGYTF.

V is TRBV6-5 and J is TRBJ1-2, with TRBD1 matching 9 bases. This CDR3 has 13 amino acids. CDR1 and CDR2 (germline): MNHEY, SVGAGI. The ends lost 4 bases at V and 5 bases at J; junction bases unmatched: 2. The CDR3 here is CASSLTGGYGYTF. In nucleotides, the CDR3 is TGTGCCAGCAGTTTGACAGGGGGATATGGCTACACCTTC.

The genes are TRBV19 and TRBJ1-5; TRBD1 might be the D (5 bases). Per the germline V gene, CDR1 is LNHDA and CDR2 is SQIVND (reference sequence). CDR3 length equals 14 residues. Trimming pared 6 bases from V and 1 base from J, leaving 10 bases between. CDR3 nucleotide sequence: TGTGCCAGTAGAGGGGCACAGAGCAATCAGCCCCAGCATTTT. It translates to CASRGAQSNQPQHF.

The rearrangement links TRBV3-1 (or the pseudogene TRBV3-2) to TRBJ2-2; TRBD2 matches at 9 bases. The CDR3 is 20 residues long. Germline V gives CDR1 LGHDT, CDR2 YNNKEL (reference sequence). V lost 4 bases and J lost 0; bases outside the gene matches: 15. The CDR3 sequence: CASSPQRGDPGSANTGELFF. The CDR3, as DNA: TGTGCCAGCAGCCCTCAGCGGGGGGATCCAGGATCCGCGAACACCGGGGAGCTGTTTTTT.

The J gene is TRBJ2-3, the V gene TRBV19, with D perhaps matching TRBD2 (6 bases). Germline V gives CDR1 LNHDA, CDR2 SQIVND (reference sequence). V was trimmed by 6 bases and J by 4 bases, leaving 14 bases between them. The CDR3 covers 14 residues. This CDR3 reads CASSLDQRADTQYF. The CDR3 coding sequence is TGTGCCAGTAGCCTGGACCAGCGGGCAGATACGCAGTATTTT.

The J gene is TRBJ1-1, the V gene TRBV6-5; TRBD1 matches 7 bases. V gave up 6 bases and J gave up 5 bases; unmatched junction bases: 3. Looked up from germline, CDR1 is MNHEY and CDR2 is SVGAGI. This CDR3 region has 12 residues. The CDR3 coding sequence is TGTGCCAGCAGCGTCAGGGGGACTGAAGCTTTCTTT. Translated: CASSVRGTEAFF.

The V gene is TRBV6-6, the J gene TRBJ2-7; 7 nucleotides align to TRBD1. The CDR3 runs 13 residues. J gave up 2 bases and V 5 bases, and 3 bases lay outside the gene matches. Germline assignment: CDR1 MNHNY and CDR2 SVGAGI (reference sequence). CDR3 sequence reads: CASSRDSPYEQYF. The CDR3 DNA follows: TGTGCCAGCAGTCGGGACAGTCCCTACGAGCAGTACTTC.